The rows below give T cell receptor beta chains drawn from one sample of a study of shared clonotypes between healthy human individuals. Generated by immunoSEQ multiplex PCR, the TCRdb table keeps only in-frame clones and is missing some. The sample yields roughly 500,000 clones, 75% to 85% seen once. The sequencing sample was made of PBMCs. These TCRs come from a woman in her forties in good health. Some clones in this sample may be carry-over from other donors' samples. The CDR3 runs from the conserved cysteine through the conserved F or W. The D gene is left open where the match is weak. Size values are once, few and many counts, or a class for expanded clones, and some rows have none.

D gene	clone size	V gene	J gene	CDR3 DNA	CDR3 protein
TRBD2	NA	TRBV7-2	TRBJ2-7	TGTGCCAGCAGCCCCGATATAGCGGGAGGGCCGGGCGAGCAGTACTTC	CASSPDIAGGPGEQYF
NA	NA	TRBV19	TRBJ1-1	TGTGCCAGTAGTATAGGGGCGATGAACACTGAAGCTTTCTTT	CASSIGAMNTEAFF
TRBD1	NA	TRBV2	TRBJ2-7	TGTGCCAGCAGTAATCTCCGCGGGACAGGGAACTACGAGCAGTACTTC	CASSNLRGTGNYEQYF
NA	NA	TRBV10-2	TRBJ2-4	TGCGCCAGCAGTGAGTCCAGGGGGGCCATTCAGTACTTC	CASSESRGAIQYF
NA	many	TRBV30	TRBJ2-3	TGTGCCTGGAGTTCTAGCACAGATACGCAGTATTTT	CAWSSSTDTQYF
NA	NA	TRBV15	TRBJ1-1	TGTGCCACCAGCAGGCTGGGGGGGGTCACTGAAGCTTTCTTT	CATSRLGGVTEAFF
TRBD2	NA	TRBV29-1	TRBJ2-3	TGCAGCGCTGTACGACTAGCGGTCCACACAGATACGCAGTATTTT	CSAVRLAVHTDTQYF
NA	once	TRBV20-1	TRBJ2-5	TGCAGTGCTATGAAGGGTGAGACCCAGTACTTC	CSAMKGETQYF
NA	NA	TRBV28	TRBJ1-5	TGTGCCAGCACGTACCGGGACACACTAATTCAGCCCCAGCATTTT	CASTYRDTLIQPQHF
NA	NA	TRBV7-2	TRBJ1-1	TGTGCCAGCAGCCCCGGAACGAACATGAACACTGAAGCTTTCTTT	CASSPGTNMNTEAFF
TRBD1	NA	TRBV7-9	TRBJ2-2	TGTGCCAGCAGCTCCACCCGGGACAGCGCGAACACCGGGGAGCTGTTTTTT	CASSSTRDSANTGELFF
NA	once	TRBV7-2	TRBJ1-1	TGTGCCAGCAGTGGGCAGGGGCCGGGGACTGAAGCTTTCTTT	CASSGQGPGTEAFF
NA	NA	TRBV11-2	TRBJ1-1	TGTGCCAGCAGCTTAGGCGGAGGGGGGAAAGCTTTCTTT	CASSLGGGGKAFF
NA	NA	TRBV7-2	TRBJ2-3	TGTGCCAGCAGCTTGGTCCTCGGGGGAGGCCTGGCTGATACGCAGTATTTT	CASSLVLGGGLADTQYF
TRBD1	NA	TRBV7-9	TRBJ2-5	TGTGCCAGCAGCTTCGGACAGGCCCAAGAGACCCAGTACTTC	CASSFGQAQETQYF
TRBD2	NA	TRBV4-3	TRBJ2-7	TGCGCCAGCAGCCAAGAGCGGACTAGCGGGACCTACGAGCAGTACTTC	CASSQERTSGTYEQYF
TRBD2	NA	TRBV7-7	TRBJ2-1	TGTGCCAGCAGCCGAGGACTAGCGGGAGGGAGCTCCTACAATGAGCAGTTCTTC	CASSRGLAGGSSYNEQFF
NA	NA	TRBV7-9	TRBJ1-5	TGTGCCAGCAGCTTAGGGCAGAATCAGCCCCAGCATTTT	CASSLGQNQPQHF
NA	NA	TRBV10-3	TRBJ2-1	TGTGCCATCAGTGAGGGCGGATACAATGAGCAGTTCTTC	CAISEGGYNEQFF
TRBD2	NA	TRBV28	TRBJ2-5	TGTGCCAGCAGTTTACCTACGACTAGCGGGATGTACTTC	CASSLPTTSGMYF
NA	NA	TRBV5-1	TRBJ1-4	TGCGCCAGCAGCTTGGATCAGGAAAAACTGTTTTTT	CASSLDQEKLFF
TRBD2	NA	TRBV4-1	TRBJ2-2	TGCGCCAGCAGCCAAGACCCGAGATGGAGCGGGGGCGGCGGGGAGCTGTTTTTT	CASSQDPRWSGGGGELFF
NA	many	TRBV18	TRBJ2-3	TGTGCCAGCTCACCAACTAGTTCCACAGATACGCAGTATTTT	CASSPTSSTDTQYF
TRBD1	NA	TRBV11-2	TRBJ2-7	TGTGCCAGCAGCTCCCATACGGGACAGAATTACGAGCAGTACTTC	CASSSHTGQNYEQYF
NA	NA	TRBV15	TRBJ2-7	TGTGCCACCAGCAGAGATCCCGGAATAGTCTACGAGCAGTACTTC	CATSRDPGIVYEQYF
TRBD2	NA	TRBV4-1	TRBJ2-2	TGCGCCAGCAGCCAAGTACTGAGCGGGAGTTTAACCGGGGAGCTGTTTTTT	CASSQVLSGSLTGELFF
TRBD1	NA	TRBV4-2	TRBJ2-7	TGTGCCAGCAGCTCTGTTTCGGGACAGGGGTTCTACGAGCAGTACTTC	CASSSVSGQGFYEQYF
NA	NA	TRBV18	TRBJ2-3	TGTGCCAGCTCACCCGGGACCCCCCCAGATACGCAGTATTTT	CASSPGTPPDTQYF
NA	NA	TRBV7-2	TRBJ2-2	TGTGCCAGCAGCTGGGACTCCAACACCGGGGAGCTGTTTTTT	CASSWDSNTGELFF
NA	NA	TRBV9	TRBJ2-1	TGTGCCAGCAGCGTCGGGAGCTCCTACAATGAGCAGTTCTTC	CASSVGSSYNEQFF
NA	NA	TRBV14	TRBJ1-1	TGTGCCAGCAGCCAATGGGGATTGAACACTGAAGCTTTCTTT	CASSQWGLNTEAFF
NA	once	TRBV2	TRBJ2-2	TGTGCCAGCGGCGGAACAGGGAGGACCGGGGAGCTGTTTTTT	CASGGTGRTGELFF
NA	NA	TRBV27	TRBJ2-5	TGTGCCAGCAGGGGACCACAAGAGACCCAGTACTTC	CASRGPQETQYF
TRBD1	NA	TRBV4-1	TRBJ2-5	TGCGCCAGCAGCCAATTGACAGGGAGTATAGAGACCCAGTACTTC	CASSQLTGSIETQYF
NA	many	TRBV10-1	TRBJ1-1	TGCGCCAGCAGTGAGTCGAAAGGTGAAAGCACTGAAGCTTTCTTT	CASSESKGESTEAFF
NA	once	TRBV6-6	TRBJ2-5	TGTGCCAGCAGCTTGACTAAAGAGACCCAGTACTTC	CASSLTKETQYF
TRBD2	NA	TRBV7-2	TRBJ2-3	TGTGCCAGCAGCTCCGATAGCGGGAGGGCCAGAGATACGCAGTATTTT	CASSSDSGRARDTQYF
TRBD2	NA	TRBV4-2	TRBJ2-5	TGTGCCAGCAGCCAAGAGTCTAGCGGGAGCGCAGAGACCCAGTACTTC	CASSQESSGSAETQYF